Described below is a single TCR beta chain sequence and its context. Its specificity is not known. This entry is derived from a study of cytotoxic CD8 clonotypes in ibrutinib-treated CLL. Germline CDR1 is SEHNR and CDR2 is FQNEAQ (reference sequence). Between the trimmed V and J ends, which lost 1 base and 0 bases, there was a span of 7 bases. CDR3 length: 14 amino acids. Only in-frame clones appear in the TCRdb table, and some are missing; sequencing was by immunoSEQ multiplex PCR. The sample includes approximately 91,000 clones, around 79% seen only once; the top ten take 4.8%. Findings of the study overall: The study found public clonotypes uncommon, contracting or stable on treatment.

The V call is TRBV7-9, the J call TRBJ2-7, with a possible D match to TRBD2 (5 bases). Sequencing was performed on PBMCs, taken after 12 months of ibrutinib treatment. The clonotype originates from a human donor with chronic lymphocytic leukemia. The CDR3 reads CASSLGGASYEQYF. CDR3 nucleotide sequence: TGTGCCAGCAGCTTAGGGGGAGCCTCCTACGAGCAGTACTTC.